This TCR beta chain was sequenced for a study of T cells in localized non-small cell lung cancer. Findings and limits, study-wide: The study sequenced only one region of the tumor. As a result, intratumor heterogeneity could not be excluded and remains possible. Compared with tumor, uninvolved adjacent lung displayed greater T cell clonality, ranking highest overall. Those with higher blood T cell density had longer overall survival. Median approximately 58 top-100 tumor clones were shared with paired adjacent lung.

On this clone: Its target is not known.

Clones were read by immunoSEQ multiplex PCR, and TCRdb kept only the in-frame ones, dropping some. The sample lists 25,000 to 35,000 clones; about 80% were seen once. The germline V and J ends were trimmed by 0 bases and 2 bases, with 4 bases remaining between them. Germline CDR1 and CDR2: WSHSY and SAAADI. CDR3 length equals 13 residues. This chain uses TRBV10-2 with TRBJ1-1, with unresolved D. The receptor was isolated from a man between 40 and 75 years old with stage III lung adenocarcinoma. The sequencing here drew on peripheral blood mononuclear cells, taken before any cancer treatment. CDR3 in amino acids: CASSESSNTEAFF. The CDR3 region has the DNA TGCGCCAGCAGTGAGTCGAGTAACACTGAAGCTTTCTTT.